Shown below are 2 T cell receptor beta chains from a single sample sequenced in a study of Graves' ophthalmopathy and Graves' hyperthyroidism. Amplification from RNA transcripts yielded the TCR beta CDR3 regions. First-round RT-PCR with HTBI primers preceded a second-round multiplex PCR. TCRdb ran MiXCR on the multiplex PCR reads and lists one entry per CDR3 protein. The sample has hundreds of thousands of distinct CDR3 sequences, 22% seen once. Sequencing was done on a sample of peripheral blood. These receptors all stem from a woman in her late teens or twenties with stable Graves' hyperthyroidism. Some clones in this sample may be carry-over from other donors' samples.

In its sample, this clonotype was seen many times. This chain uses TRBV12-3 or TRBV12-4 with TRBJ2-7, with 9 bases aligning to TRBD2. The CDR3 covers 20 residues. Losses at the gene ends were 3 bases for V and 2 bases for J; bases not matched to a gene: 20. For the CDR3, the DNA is TGTGCCAGCAGTTTTAGTGAAGGGGGCGCTGGCGGGAGGGCCGCCTACGAGCAGTACTTC. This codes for CASSFSEGGAGGRAAYEQYF.

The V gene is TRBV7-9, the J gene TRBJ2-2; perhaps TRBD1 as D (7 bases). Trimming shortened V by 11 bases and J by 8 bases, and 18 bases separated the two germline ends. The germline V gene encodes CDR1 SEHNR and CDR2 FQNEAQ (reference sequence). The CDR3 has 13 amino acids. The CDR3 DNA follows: TGTGCCGGAGGGGGCCCTAAAGCAGGGGAGCTGTTTTTT. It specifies CAGGGPKAGELFF.